The 19 T cell receptor beta chains below were found in one sample sequenced in a study of STAT3 mutations in large granular lymphocyte leukemia. Whole-study findings and limits: At least one immunodominant TCR beta clonotype appeared in every T-cell large granular lymphocyte leukemia patient.

For these TCRs, the target antigens are not known. Here immunoSEQ multiplex PCR was the method, and the copy in TCRdb shows in-frame clones only, minus some. This sample carries tens of thousands of clones, more than 70% of them seen once, and the ten largest clones take roughly 0.4%. Specimen: PBMCs. Receptors originate from a human donor with T large granular lymphocyte leukemia. Some clones in this sample may be carry-over from other donors' samples.

The chain links TRBV6-1 to TRBJ1-3, with unresolved D. Germline CDR1 MNHNS, CDR2 SASEGT. Trimming took 2 bases from V and 0 from J, leaving 11 bases between them. The length of the CDR3 is 16 residues. The DNA of the CDR3 is TGTGCCAGCAGTGAACCAGGCCGCCTCTCTGGAAACACCATATATTTT. This gives the protein CASSEPGRLSGNTIYF.

The chain is built from TRBV5-1 and TRBJ1-1; possible D gene TRBD1, 5 bases. V gave up 0 bases and J gave up 10 bases, with 19 bases separating them. This CDR3 region has 15 residues. Germline V gene lookup returns CDR1 SGHRS and CDR2 YFSETQ. CDR3 bases: TGCGCCAGCAGCTTGGAAGCGAGGGACCGATGGGGAGCTTTCTTT. Its protein product is CASSLEARDRWGAFF.

This clone turned up a few times. V is TRBV5-6 and J is TRBJ2-2, with 7 positions matching TRBD1. Germline-derived CDR1 and CDR2 are SGHDT and YYEEEE. Germline trimming cut 4 bases from V and 3 bases from J; bases unmatched to any gene: 9. The length of the CDR3 is 16 residues. This CDR3 reads CASSPRQGSYTGELFF. In DNA, the CDR3 is TGTGCCAGCAGCCCCAGACAGGGTAGCTACACCGGGGAGCTGTTTTTT.

This chain links TRBV27 with TRBJ2-7; 8 bases map to TRBD2. Per germline, CDR1 MNHEY and CDR2 SMNVEV (reference sequence). V lost 5 bases to trimming and J lost 0 bases; unmatched junction nucleotides: 3. The CDR3 covers 14 residues. In nucleotides, the CDR3 is TGTGCCAGCAGTACAAGCGGGGGCTCCTACGAGCAGTACTTC. Translating it yields CASSTSGGSYEQYF.

The V gene is TRBV19, the J gene TRBJ1-1; D is ambiguous. Germline lookup yields CDR1 LNHDA and CDR2 SQIVND (reference sequence). V dropped 5 bases and J dropped 1 base, with 14 bases sitting between them. There are 15 residues in the CDR3. The CDR3 DNA sequence: TGTGCCAGTAGTCCCCTTAGGGTCCCGAACACTGAAGCTTTCTTT. This sequence encodes CASSPLRVPNTEAFF.

Only one count was recorded for this clone. CDR3 amino acids: CASRPLGFNYGYTF. CDR3 bases: TGTGCCAGCAGGCCACTTGGGTTTAACTATGGCTACACCTTC. This chain connects TRBV6-6 to TRBJ1-2; D unresolved. Trimming left V 6 bases short and J 1 base short, with 12 bases between. Germline loops: CDR1 MNHNY, CDR2 SVGAGI (reference sequence). The CDR3 contains 14 residues.

The V call is TRBV11-2, the J call TRBJ2-7, with 7 bases fitting TRBD1. The length of the CDR3 is 15 residues. V was pared by 6 bases and J by 5 bases, with 13 bases of the junction left unmatched. Germline loops: CDR1 SGHAT, CDR2 FQNNGV. The CDR3: CASRGARQGVHEQYF. The CDR3 region has the DNA TGTGCCAGCAGGGGGGCGAGACAGGGCGTCCACGAGCAGTACTTC.

The chain recombines TRBV4-2 with TRBJ2-2; 8 bases line up with TRBD2. The germline gives CDR1 LGHNA, CDR2 YNFKEQ. CDR3 length: 17 amino acids. J was trimmed by 4 bases and V by 0 bases; bases with no gene match: 7. CDR3 region: CASSQEGGGRVTGELFF. The CDR3 bases are TGTGCCAGCAGCCAAGAGGGCGGGGGGCGGGTCACCGGGGAGCTGTTTTTT.

The chain links TRBV4-2 to TRBJ1-1; possible D gene TRBD1, 5 bases. Per germline, CDR1 LGHNA and CDR2 YNFKEQ. This CDR3 region has 17 residues. Trimming pared 0 bases from V and 0 bases from J, leaving 14 bases between. CDR3 sequence: CASSQDRIGGLNTEAFF. CDR3 bases: TGTGCCAGCAGCCAAGATCGGATCGGGGGACTGAACACTGAAGCTTTCTTT.

The rearrangement joins TRBV7-9 to TRBJ1-2; the D gene is possibly TRBD1 (6 bases). V dropped 6 bases and J dropped 2 bases, with 19 bases sitting between them. The CDR3 sequence is 16 residues long. Germline CDR1 reads SEHNR; CDR2 reads FQNEAQ (reference sequence). CDR3 region: CASSSTGGAPNYGYTF. The CDR3 region has the DNA TGTGCCAGCAGTTCAACGGGGGGGGCCCCAAACTATGGCTACACCTTC.

The rearrangement links TRBV5-4 to TRBJ1-1; weak D call: TRBD1 (5 bases). Germline CDR1 and CDR2: SGHNT and YYREEE (reference sequence). The CDR3 sequence is 13 residues long. V lost 1 base, J lost 1 base, and 5 bases lay in between. CDR3 coding DNA: TGTGCCAGCAGCTTGAGGGGGAACACTGAAGCTTTCTTT. Amino acids: CASSLRGNTEAFF.

The chain links TRBV4-1 to TRBJ1-5; 11 positions match TRBD1. The CDR3 length is 15 residues. V gave up 4 bases and J gave up 6 bases; unmatched junction bases: 5. Germline V gene data show CDR1 as MGHRA and CDR2 as YSYEKL. The chain's CDR3 is CASSRTGTGGQPQHF. CDR3 in DNA: TGCGCCAGCAGCCGGACAGGGACAGGGGGTCAGCCCCAGCATTTT.

The chain links TRBV14 to TRBJ2-1; 10 bases agree with TRBD1. Germline V CDR1 and CDR2: SGHDN, FVKESK. The CDR3 spans 17 residues. The trim removed 1 base at V and 8 bases at J, leaving 11 bases unmatched. The CDR3 region is CASSQVILGQGVHEQFF. The CDR3 nucleotides read TGTGCCAGCAGCCAAGTAATTCTTGGACAGGGGGTCCATGAGCAGTTCTTC.

The chain recombines TRBV29-1 with TRBJ1-1, with TRBD1 matching over 11 bases. This CDR3 has 14 residues. With 4 bases clipped from V and 1 base from J, the junction kept 2 bases outside the gene matches. Germline CDR1 is SQVTM and CDR2 is ANQGSEA. The CDR3 protein is CSVGTGGANTEAFF. The CDR3 region has the DNA TGCAGCGTTGGGACAGGGGGCGCGAACACTGAAGCTTTCTTT. The full variable domain, its missing parts supplied by reference TRBV29-1 and TRBJ1-1, is SAVISQKPSRDICQRGTSLTIQCQVDSQVTMMFWYRQQPGQSLTLIATANQGSEATYESGFVIDKFPISRPNLTFSTLTVSNMSPEDSSIYLCSVGTGGANTEAFFGQGTRLTVV.

The DNA of the CDR3 is TGTGCCAGCAGTTTATTGGGGCGGGGCCCGACTCCAGAGACCCAGTACTTC. As protein: CASSLLGRGPTPETQYF. The chain uses TRBV27 and TRBJ2-5; TRBD2 might be the D (6 bases). The germline CDR1 and CDR2 sequences are MNHEY and SMNVEV (reference sequence). V gave up 1 base and J gave up 4 bases, with 19 bases separating them. This CDR3 region has 17 residues.

V and J are TRBV4-1 and TRBJ1-2, with 8 bases identical to TRBD1. J gave up 3 bases and V 2 bases, and 5 bases lay outside the gene matches. CDR1 and CDR2 (germline): MGHRA, YSYEKL. This CDR3 has 15 amino acids. The CDR3 spells CASSQSHRGDYGYTF. CDR3 bases: TGCGCCAGCAGCCAATCCCACAGGGGGGACTATGGCTACACCTTC.

The V and J genes are TRBV30 and TRBJ1-3; TRBD1 is a possible D gene (5 bases). Germline lookup yields CDR1 GTSNPN and CDR2 SVGIG (reference sequence). This CDR3 is 15 amino acids long. V lost 2 bases and J 0 bases, leaving 11 bases between the germline ends. CDR3 in amino acids: CAWSITGNSGNTIYF. CDR3 sequence (DNA): TGTGCCTGGAGTATCACAGGCAACTCTGGAAACACCATATATTTT.

DNA for the CDR3: TGTGCCTGGAGTCCCCGGGGACAGTCCGATGGCTACACCTTC. Protein sequence: CAWSPRGQSDGYTF. The chain couples TRBV30 to TRBJ1-2; 7 bases line up with TRBD1. This CDR3 is built from 14 residues. J was trimmed by 6 bases and V by 2 bases; bases with no gene match: 9. CDR1 is GTSNPN and CDR2 is SVGIG in the germline V gene (reference sequence).

The rearrangement joins TRBV4-3 to TRBJ2-3, with TRBD2 matching over 10 bases. Trimming removed 0 bases from V and 4 bases from J; junction bases left unmatched: 7. Per germline, CDR1 LGHNA and CDR2 YSLEER. This CDR3 contains 17 residues. CDR3: CASSQEFSGGAADTQYF. The CDR3 DNA reads TGCGCCAGCAGCCAAGAGTTCAGCGGGGGGGCGGCAGATACGCAGTATTTT.